A selection of T cell receptor beta chains follows, all from one sample in a study of blood T cell repertoires in COVID-19. The table came from immunoSEQ multiplex PCR; TCRdb's copy has only in-frame clones and leaves some out. The repertoire includes more than 60,000 clones, more than 75% of them detected once, and roughly 6.1% sits in the top ten. Sequenced material: peripheral blood. The receptors originated from a human donor in a cohort sampled during active COVID-19. The CDR3 runs from the conserved cysteine through the conserved F or W. The D gene is left open where the match is weak. For some rows the clone size is stated as once, few or many, or as a class when expanded; others skip it.

V gene: TRBV11-3
D gene: TRBD1
clone size: NA
J gene: TRBJ2-2
CDR3 protein: CASSPWTGDFPGELFF
CDR3 DNA: TGTGCCAGCAGCCCGTGGACAGGGGATTTTCCCGGGGAGCTGTTTTTT

V gene: TRBV7-3
D gene: NA
clone size: few
J gene: TRBJ1-1
CDR3 protein: CASALRGAGEAFF
CDR3 DNA: TGTGCCAGCGCCCTGCGGGGGGCAGGTGAAGCTTTCTTT

V gene: TRBV5-8
D gene: NA
clone size: NA
J gene: TRBJ1-2
CDR3 protein: CASSAPGFNYGYTF
CDR3 DNA: TGTGCCAGCAGTGCCCCGGGTTTCAACTATGGCTACACCTTC

V gene: TRBV18
D gene: NA
clone size: NA
J gene: TRBJ2-1
CDR3 protein: CASSPLEGGNEQFF
CDR3 DNA: TGTGCCAGCTCACCTTTGGAAGGGGGCAATGAGCAGTTCTTC

V gene: TRBV5-1
D gene: NA
clone size: NA
J gene: TRBJ2-3
CDR3 protein: CASSSGPLGADTQYF
CDR3 DNA: TGCGCCAGCAGCTCTGGACCTTTAGGGGCAGATACGCAGTATTTT

V gene: TRBV12-3/TRBV12-4
D gene: NA
clone size: NA
J gene: TRBJ2-3
CDR3 protein: CASSFFGLDTQYF
CDR3 DNA: TGTGCCAGCAGTTTTTTCGGACTGGATACGCAGTATTTT

V gene: TRBV11-2
D gene: NA
clone size: NA
J gene: TRBJ1-3
CDR3 protein: CASSLGGLDTIYF
CDR3 DNA: TGTGCCAGCAGCTTAGGGGGGCTGGACACCATATATTTT

V gene: TRBV6-5
D gene: TRBD2
clone size: NA
J gene: TRBJ2-3
CDR3 protein: CATTRDGGVTDTQYF
CDR3 DNA: TGTGCCACCACGAGGGACGGGGGGGTCACAGATACGCAGTATTTT

V gene: TRBV4-3
D gene: TRBD2
clone size: NA
J gene: TRBJ2-2
CDR3 protein: CASSQDWGGSTGELFF
CDR3 DNA: TGCGCCAGCAGCCAAGATTGGGGGGGAAGTACCGGGGAGCTGTTTTTT

V gene: TRBV11-1
D gene: NA
clone size: NA
J gene: TRBJ2-2
CDR3 protein: CASTLGGGNTGELFF
CDR3 DNA: TGTGCCAGCACCCTGGGGGGGGGCAACACCGGGGAGCTGTTTTTT

V gene: TRBV9
D gene: NA
clone size: NA
J gene: TRBJ2-1
CDR3 protein: CASSGATGEAGNEQFF
CDR3 DNA: TGTGCCAGCAGCGGGGCTACAGGGGAGGCTGGCAATGAGCAGTTCTTC

V gene: TRBV5-1
D gene: NA
clone size: NA
J gene: TRBJ1-1
CDR3 protein: CASSLFDSLRRTEAFF
CDR3 DNA: TGCGCCAGCAGCTTATTTGACTCTCTCCGGAGGACTGAAGCTTTCTTT

V gene: TRBV5-1
D gene: TRBD2
clone size: once
J gene: TRBJ2-2
CDR3 protein: CASRPGLADRQRELFF
CDR3 DNA: TGCGCCAGCAGACCGGGACTAGCGGACCGCCAGCGGGAGCTGTTTTTT

V gene: TRBV12-3/TRBV12-4
D gene: NA
clone size: NA
J gene: TRBJ1-6
CDR3 protein: CASSLNIISPLHF
CDR3 DNA: TGTGCCAGCAGTTTGAACATAATCTCACCCCTCCACTTT

V gene: TRBV27
D gene: TRBD1
clone size: NA
J gene: TRBJ2-7
CDR3 protein: CATGDRNYEQYF
CDR3 DNA: TGTGCCACCGGGGACAGAAACTACGAGCAGTACTTC

V gene: TRBV9
D gene: NA
clone size: NA
J gene: TRBJ1-4
CDR3 protein: CASSPPPPRNEKLFF
CDR3 DNA: TGTGCCAGCAGCCCCCCCCCTCCCAGGAATGAAAAACTGTTTTTT

V gene: TRBV5-1
D gene: TRBD1
clone size: NA
J gene: TRBJ1-5
CDR3 protein: CASSLAPGQENNQPQHF
CDR3 DNA: TGCGCCAGCAGCTTGGCACCGGGACAGGAAAACAATCAGCCCCAGCATTTT

V gene: TRBV20-1
D gene: TRBD1
clone size: NA
J gene: TRBJ1-2
CDR3 protein: CSASMTGGYGYTF
CDR3 DNA: TGCAGTGCTAGTATGACAGGGGGGTATGGCTACACCTTC

V gene: TRBV14
D gene: TRBD1
clone size: NA
J gene: TRBJ1-1
CDR3 protein: CASSQASRTGEAFF
CDR3 DNA: TGTGCCAGCAGCCAAGCTTCCCGGACAGGTGAAGCTTTCTTT

V gene: TRBV6-6
D gene: NA
clone size: NA
J gene: TRBJ2-2
CDR3 protein: CASSYLDTGELFF
CDR3 DNA: TGTGCCAGCAGTTACCTCGACACCGGGGAGCTGTTTTTT

V gene: TRBV10-1
D gene: TRBD1
clone size: NA
J gene: TRBJ2-3
CDR3 protein: CASSEGQGTDTQYF
CDR3 DNA: TGCGCCAGCAGTGAGGGACAGGGGACAGATACGCAGTATTTT

V gene: TRBV5-1
D gene: NA
clone size: medium-sized
J gene: TRBJ1-2
CDR3 protein: CASSLVRHYGYTF
CDR3 DNA: TGCGCCAGCAGCTTGGTCCGTCACTATGGCTACACCTTC

V gene: TRBV7-2
D gene: NA
clone size: NA
J gene: TRBJ2-7
CDR3 protein: CASSLRLEQYF
CDR3 DNA: TGTGCCAGCAGCCTTAGACTCGAGCAGTACTTC

V gene: TRBV4-3
D gene: TRBD2
clone size: NA
J gene: TRBJ2-3
CDR3 protein: CASSQDRGGWNTQYF
CDR3 DNA: TGCGCCAGCAGCCAAGATCGGGGGGGATGGAATACGCAGTATTTT

V gene: TRBV5-4
D gene: NA
clone size: NA
J gene: TRBJ2-7
CDR3 protein: CASSFWNGDYEQYF
CDR3 DNA: TGTGCCAGCAGCTTTTGGAACGGAGACTACGAGCAGTACTTC

V gene: TRBV9
D gene: TRBD2
clone size: NA
J gene: TRBJ2-2
CDR3 protein: CASSGLRLAVNTGELFF
CDR3 DNA: TGTGCCAGCAGCGGACTGAGACTAGCGGTGAACACCGGGGAGCTGTTTTTT

V gene: TRBV11-2
D gene: NA
clone size: NA
J gene: TRBJ1-1
CDR3 protein: CASSFQQGTEAFF
CDR3 DNA: TGTGCCAGCAGCTTCCAACAGGGCACTGAAGCTTTCTTT

V gene: TRBV5-6
D gene: NA
clone size: NA
J gene: TRBJ1-2
CDR3 protein: CASSLAPRADSYGYTF
CDR3 DNA: TGTGCCAGCAGCTTGGCCCCTCGGGCCGACAGCTATGGCTACACCTTC

V gene: TRBV5-6
D gene: NA
clone size: once
J gene: TRBJ1-5
CDR3 protein: CASSLEGQADQPQHF
CDR3 DNA: TGTGCCAGCAGCTTGGAGGGACAAGCGGATCAGCCCCAGCATTTT

V gene: TRBV7-9
D gene: TRBD1
clone size: NA
J gene: TRBJ1-3
CDR3 protein: CASSLRGPSGNTIYF
CDR3 DNA: TGTGCCAGCAGCTTAAGGGGGCCCTCTGGAAACACCATATATTTT

V gene: TRBV6-2/TRBV6-3
D gene: TRBD2
clone size: NA
J gene: TRBJ2-3
CDR3 protein: CASSYSTVLAGGQDTQYF
CDR3 DNA: TGTGCCAGCAGTTACTCGACAGTACTAGCGGGGGGTCAAGATACGCAGTATTTT

V gene: TRBV6-5
D gene: NA
clone size: NA
J gene: TRBJ2-7
CDR3 protein: CASSYSKAGASYEQYF
CDR3 DNA: TGTGCCAGCAGTTACTCGAAGGCGGGGGCCTCCTACGAGCAGTACTTC

V gene: TRBV5-8
D gene: NA
clone size: few
J gene: TRBJ2-1
CDR3 protein: CASSLGSYNEQFF
CDR3 DNA: TGTGCCAGCAGCTTGGGCAGCTACAATGAGCAGTTCTTC

V gene: TRBV7-2
D gene: NA
clone size: NA
J gene: TRBJ2-7
CDR3 protein: CASSLGGGQGRLEEQYF
CDR3 DNA: TGTGCCAGCAGCTTAGGTGGTGGGCAGGGGCGCCTAGAAGAGCAGTACTTC

V gene: TRBV6-5
D gene: TRBD1
clone size: NA
J gene: TRBJ1-2
CDR3 protein: CASIRQGGPYGYTF
CDR3 DNA: TGTGCCAGCATAAGGCAGGGGGGTCCCTATGGCTACACCTTC

V gene: TRBV18
D gene: NA
clone size: NA
J gene: TRBJ2-7
CDR3 protein: CASSPSTGNYEQYF
CDR3 DNA: TGTGCCAGCTCACCAAGTACAGGGAACTACGAGCAGTACTTC

V gene: TRBV5-1
D gene: NA
clone size: once
J gene: TRBJ2-5
CDR3 protein: CASSLGAEETQYF
CDR3 DNA: TGCGCCAGCAGCTTGGGTGCGGAAGAGACCCAGTACTTC

V gene: TRBV19
D gene: TRBD1
clone size: NA
J gene: TRBJ1-1
CDR3 protein: CASSPRTGGNTEAFF
CDR3 DNA: TGTGCCAGTAGTCCGAGGACAGGTGGGAACACTGAAGCTTTCTTT

V gene: TRBV3-1/TRBV3-2
D gene: NA
clone size: NA
J gene: TRBJ2-2
CDR3 protein: CASSQSSSNTGELFF
CDR3 DNA: TGTGCCAGCAGCCAATCGTCTAGCAACACCGGGGAGCTGTTTTTT

V gene: TRBV3-1/TRBV3-2
D gene: NA
clone size: NA
J gene: TRBJ2-1
CDR3 protein: CASSQVPVRGRNEQFF
CDR3 DNA: TGTGCCAGCAGCCAAGTCCCGGTCAGGGGACGCAATGAGCAGTTCTTC

V gene: TRBV7-6
D gene: NA
clone size: NA
J gene: TRBJ2-3
CDR3 protein: CASSLAGGTDTQYF
CDR3 DNA: TGTGCCAGCAGCTTAGCGGGCGGCACAGATACGCAGTATTTT

V gene: TRBV21-1
D gene: NA
clone size: once
J gene: TRBJ1-2
CDR3 protein: CASSKLYGYTF
CDR3 DNA: TGTGCCAGCAGCAAACTCTATGGCTACACCTTC

V gene: TRBV5-4
D gene: TRBD2
clone size: NA
J gene: TRBJ2-3
CDR3 protein: CASSLDLSPSGVGTQYF
CDR3 DNA: TGTGCCAGCAGCTTGGACCTTTCTCCTAGCGGGGTGGGAACGCAGTATTTT

V gene: TRBV12-3/TRBV12-4
D gene: NA
clone size: NA
J gene: TRBJ1-2
CDR3 protein: CASSLRAVYGYTF
CDR3 DNA: TGTGCCAGCAGTCTCAGGGCAGTATATGGCTACACCTTC

V gene: TRBV30
D gene: NA
clone size: NA
J gene: TRBJ1-6
CDR3 protein: CAWSQGYNSPLHF
CDR3 DNA: TGTGCCTGGAGTCAGGGGTATAATTCACCCCTCCACTTT

V gene: TRBV14
D gene: TRBD2
clone size: NA
J gene: TRBJ2-1
CDR3 protein: CASSQKMGGVSSSYNEQFF
CDR3 DNA: TGTGCCAGCAGCCAAAAGATGGGGGGGGTAAGTTCCTCCTACAATGAGCAGTTCTTC

V gene: TRBV7-2
D gene: TRBD1
clone size: NA
J gene: TRBJ1-2
CDR3 protein: CASSPDGQGVYGYTF
CDR3 DNA: TGTGCCAGCAGCCCCGATGGACAGGGTGTATATGGCTACACCTTC

V gene: TRBV19
D gene: NA
clone size: NA
J gene: TRBJ1-6
CDR3 protein: CASRGRDGSNSPLHF
CDR3 DNA: TGTGCCAGTAGAGGCAGAGATGGGAGCAATTCACCCCTCCACTTT

V gene: TRBV2
D gene: TRBD2
clone size: NA
J gene: TRBJ2-2
CDR3 protein: CASSAGLALISYGELFF
CDR3 DNA: TGTGCCAGCAGTGCCGGACTAGCGTTAATTTCATACGGGGAGCTGTTTTTT

V gene: TRBV7-2
D gene: TRBD2
clone size: NA
J gene: TRBJ2-3
CDR3 protein: CASSAITSGGARDTQYF
CDR3 DNA: TGTGCCAGCAGCGCAATTACTAGCGGGGGGGCAAGAGATACGCAGTATTTT

V gene: TRBV3-1/TRBV3-2
D gene: TRBD1
clone size: few
J gene: TRBJ2-7
CDR3 protein: CASSQGGQGKNEQYF
CDR3 DNA: TGTGCCAGCAGCCAAGGGGGACAGGGTAAGAACGAGCAGTACTTC

V gene: TRBV3-1/TRBV3-2
D gene: TRBD2
clone size: NA
J gene: TRBJ2-3
CDR3 protein: CASSLAGAYTDTQYF
CDR3 DNA: TGTGCCAGCAGCCTAGCGGGGGCGTACACAGATACGCAGTATTTT